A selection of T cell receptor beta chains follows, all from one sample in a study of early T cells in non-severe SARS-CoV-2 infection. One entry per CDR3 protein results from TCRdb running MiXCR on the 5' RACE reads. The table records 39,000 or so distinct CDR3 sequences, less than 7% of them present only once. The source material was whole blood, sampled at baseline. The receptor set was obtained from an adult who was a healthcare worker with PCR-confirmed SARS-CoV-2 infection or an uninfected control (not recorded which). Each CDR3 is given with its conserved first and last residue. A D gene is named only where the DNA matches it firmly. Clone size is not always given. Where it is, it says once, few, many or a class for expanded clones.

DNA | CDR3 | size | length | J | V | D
TGTGCCAGCAGCCAGGACCCTGGGCGGGAGCAGTTCTTC | CASSQDPGREQFF | - | 13 | TRBJ2-1 | TRBV4-2 | -
TGCGCCAGCAGCGCACAGGGGCAGAACACTGAAGCTTTCTTT | CASSAQGQNTEAFF | many | 14 | TRBJ1-1 | TRBV5-1 | TRBD1
TGCAGCGTTGAAAGAGGGACAGGGGTTTATGGCTACACCTTC | CSVERGTGVYGYTF | - | 14 | TRBJ1-2 | TRBV29-1 | TRBD1
TGTGCCAGCAGCCCTGCGAGGACCACAGATACGCAGTATTTT | CASSPARTTDTQYF | many | 14 | TRBJ2-3 | TRBV7-6 | -
TGTGCCAGCTCATCCGGTGGAGGGGGCTACACTGAAGCTTTCTTT | CASSSGGGGYTEAFF | many | 15 | TRBJ1-1 | TRBV18 | TRBD1
TGTGCCACCGAAGGGACAGAAAACTCCTACGAGCAGTACTTC | CATEGTENSYEQYF | - | 14 | TRBJ2-7 | TRBV6-2/TRBV6-3 | TRBD1
TGTGCCAGCAGCCCAGACAGGGCAGCTTTCTTT | CASSPDRAAFF | many | 11 | TRBJ1-1 | TRBV2 | TRBD1
TGTGCCAGCTCACTAAAGGGGTGGGAGCAGTACTTC | CASSLKGWEQYF | - | 12 | TRBJ2-7 | TRBV18 | -
TGTGCCAGCAGCCAAGGGTCTAACAAAAACATTCAGTACTTC | CASSQGSNKNIQYF | many | 14 | TRBJ2-4 | TRBV3-1 | -
TGTGCCAGCAGCTTAGGGAGGGTTGGCACTGAAGCTTTCTTT | CASSLGRVGTEAFF | many | 14 | TRBJ1-1 | TRBV7-9 | -
TGTGCCAGCAGTTCCGGACAGGTCCAGAACACTGAAGCTTTCTTT | CASSSGQVQNTEAFF | many | 15 | TRBJ1-1 | TRBV27 | TRBD1
TGCGCCAGCAGCCCGGGGACTAGCGGTAACAATGAGCAGTTCTTC | CASSPGTSGNNEQFF | many | 15 | TRBJ2-1 | TRBV5-1 | TRBD2
TGCGCCAGCAGCCCGGAGGTTCGGGGATATGGCTACACCTTC | CASSPEVRGYGYTF | many | 14 | TRBJ1-2 | TRBV4-1 | -
TGTGCCAGTAGTAGATACGGAGACGAGGGGCGTCAGCCCCAGCATTTT | CASSRYGDEGRQPQHF | many | 16 | TRBJ1-5 | TRBV19 | -
TGCAGTGCTAGCCCCGGCGGGGGGTCAGACAATGAGCAGTTCTTC | CSASPGGGSDNEQFF | - | 15 | TRBJ2-1 | TRBV20-1 | TRBD2
TGTGCCAGCAGTCCCAGACTAGCGACCTACAATGAGCAGTTCTTC | CASSPRLATYNEQFF | many | 15 | TRBJ2-1 | TRBV7-2 | TRBD2
TGTGCCAGCAGCCCGGAGGTGGGAGCCTCTGGAAACACCATATATTTT | CASSPEVGASGNTIYF | many | 16 | TRBJ1-3 | TRBV9 | -
TGCGCCAGCGTTTCAGGGACAAAGGAGACTGAAGCTTTCTTT | CASVSGTKETEAFF | medium-sized | 14 | TRBJ1-1 | TRBV5-1 | -
TGTGCCAGCAGTCTAACTAGCGGCACAGATACGCAGTATTTT | CASSLTSGTDTQYF | many | 14 | TRBJ2-3 | TRBV6-5 | TRBD2
TGTGCCAGCCAAACTACTAGCGGGGGTAAGAGCTCTGGGGCCAACGTCCTGACTTTC | CASQTTSGGKSSGANVLTF | many | 19 | TRBJ2-6 | TRBV19 | TRBD2
TGTGCCAGCATCAAAGACACTAGCGGGGGGCCGGATGAGCAGTTCTTC | CASIKDTSGGPDEQFF | many | 16 | TRBJ2-1 | TRBV6-2/TRBV6-3 | TRBD2
TGCGCCAGCAGCCCGTACTCGAGCTCCTACAATGAGCAGTTCTTC | CASSPYSSSYNEQFF | - | 15 | TRBJ2-1 | TRBV5-1 | -
TGTGCCAGCAGCTTCGGGACAGGGGGTCTTGAGCAGTTCTTC | CASSFGTGGLEQFF | many | 14 | TRBJ2-1 | TRBV11-2 | TRBD1
TGTGCCTGGAGTGTAAAGGCAGGCTTCAAAGGGACCTATGGCTACACCTTC | CAWSVKAGFKGTYGYTF | many | 17 | TRBJ1-2 | TRBV30 | -
TGTGCCTGGAACACCGACGGGGGGGACTTTAACTATGGCTACACCTTC | CAWNTDGGDFNYGYTF | few | 16 | TRBJ1-2 | TRBV30 | -
TGTGCCAGCATCAAACGGGCGAACACCGGGGAGCTGTTTTTT | CASIKRANTGELFF | few | 14 | TRBJ2-2 | TRBV6-2/TRBV6-3 | -